This T cell receptor beta chain was identified in a study of shared clonotypes between healthy human individuals. The study's findings and limits: In contrast to clonotypes shared by all four donors, non-shared clonotypes had lower generation probabilities.

Some clones are missing from TCRdb's copy, which holds only in-frame ones; the method was immunoSEQ multiplex PCR. This sample has approximately 720,000 clones; more than 70% occur once, and the top ten carry approximately 2%. Splitting of CD4+ cells produced CD45RA+ naive and CD45RA-negative memory subsets. As for this clone: Its antigen remains unidentified.

From germline, CDR1 is MNHEY and CDR2 SMNVEV (reference sequence). V was cut by 5 bases and J by 3 bases, with 17 bases left in between. This CDR3 contains 15 residues. This rearrangement joins TRBV27 to TRBJ2-7, with a weak D call TRBD2 (6 bases). This TCR came from a young woman in good health. The sample was memory CD4+ T cells sorted from blood. Subset of the sample: CD45RA-negative fraction. CDR3 coding DNA: TGTGCCAGCAGTGGGCCCCAAGCGGGCTACTACGAGCAGTACTTC. It is translated as CASSGPQAGYYEQYF.